This TCR beta chain stems from a study of OX40 agonist ivuxolimab in advanced cancers. TCRdb's table, derived via immunoSEQ multiplex PCR, lists solely in-frame clones and lacks some. The sample yields approximately 61,000 clones, 91% seen once. This CDR3 spans 16 amino acids. Germline-derived CDR1 and CDR2 are SGHAT and FQNNGV. The V and J ends lost 4 bases and 7 bases, in that order; junction bases with no gene match: 11. This clonotype was sampled from an adult with an advanced solid tumor such as melanoma, head and neck, liver or kidney cancer. The V and J genes are TRBV11-2 and TRBJ2-1; TRBD1 matches at 9 bases. The material was CD4+ or CD8+ T cells sorted from blood, obtained in a trial of the OX40 agonist ivuxolimab. CDR3 nucleotides: TGTGCCAGCAGCTCAGGGGGACAGGGAGGAAAGAATGAGCAGTTCTTC. It specifies CASSSGGQGGKNEQFF.